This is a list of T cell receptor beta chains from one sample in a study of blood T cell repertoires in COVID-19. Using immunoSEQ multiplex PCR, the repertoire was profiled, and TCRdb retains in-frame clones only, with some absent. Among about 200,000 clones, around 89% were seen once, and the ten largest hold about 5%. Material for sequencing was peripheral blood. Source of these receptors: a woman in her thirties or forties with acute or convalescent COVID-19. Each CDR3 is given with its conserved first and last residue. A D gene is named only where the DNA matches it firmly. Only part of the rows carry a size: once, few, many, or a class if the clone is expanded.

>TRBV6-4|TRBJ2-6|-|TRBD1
CASSETGGAGANVLTF
TGTGCCAGCAGTGAGACAGGGGGGGCTGGGGCCAACGTCCTGACTTTC
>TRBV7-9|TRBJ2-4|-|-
CASSLQGAKNIQYF
TGTGCCAGCAGCTTACAGGGGGCCAAAAACATTCAGTACTTC
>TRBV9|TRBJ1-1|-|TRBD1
CASRVPGQGNTEAFF
TGTGCCAGCAGAGTACCGGGACAGGGTAACACTGAAGCTTTCTTT
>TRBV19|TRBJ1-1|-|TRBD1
CASRWDRGGPEAFF
TGTGCCAGCCGATGGGACAGGGGTGGCCCTGAAGCTTTCTTT
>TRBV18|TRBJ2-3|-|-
CASSPWGVGGTDTQYF
TGTGCCAGCTCACCCTGGGGGGTAGGGGGCACAGATACGCAGTATTTT
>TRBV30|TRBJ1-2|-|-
CAFDPGSYGYTF
TGTGCCTTTGACCCCGGGTCATATGGCTACACCTTC
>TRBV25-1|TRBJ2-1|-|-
CASSEYSLDTSYNEQFF
TGTGCCAGCAGTGAATATTCTCTGGACACATCCTACAATGAGCAGTTCTTC
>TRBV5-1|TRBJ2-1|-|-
CASSTGHQYNEQFF
TGCGCCAGCAGCACGGGACACCAATACAATGAGCAGTTCTTC
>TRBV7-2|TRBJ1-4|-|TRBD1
CASSSRDRTAELFF
TGTGCCAGCAGCTCGCGGGACAGGACGGCAGAACTGTTTTTT
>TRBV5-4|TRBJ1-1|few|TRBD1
CASSLLQGAFLNTEAFF
TGTGCCAGCAGCTTGCTTCAGGGGGCATTCTTGAACACTGAAGCTTTCTTT
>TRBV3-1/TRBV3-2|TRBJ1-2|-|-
CASSARDYGYTF
TGTGCCAGCAGTGCACGGGACTATGGCTACACCTTC
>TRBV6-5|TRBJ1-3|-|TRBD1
CAWGTGILSGNTIYF
TGTGCCTGGGGGACAGGGATCCTCTCTGGAAACACCATATATTTT
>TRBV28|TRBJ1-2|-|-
CASSLPLGYTF
TGTGCCAGCAGTTTACCCCTTGGCTACACCTTC
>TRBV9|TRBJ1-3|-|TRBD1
CASSARTGSGNTIYF
TGTGCCAGCAGCGCCCGGACAGGGTCAGGAAACACCATATATTTT
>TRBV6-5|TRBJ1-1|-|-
CASSYSSGGEAFF
TGTGCCAGCAGTTATAGTTCGGGGGGTGAGGCTTTCTTT
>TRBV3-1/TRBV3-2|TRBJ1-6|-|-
CASNRWGDLNNSPLHF
TGTGCCAGCAACCGTTGGGGGGACCTCAATAATTCACCCCTCCACTTT
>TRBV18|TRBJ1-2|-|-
CASSPSTSGVTGYTF
TGTGCCAGCTCACCATCTACTTCAGGGGTTACCGGCTACACCTTC
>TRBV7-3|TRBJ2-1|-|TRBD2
CASSLKLVAGVADNEQFF
TGTGCCAGCAGCTTAAAACTCGTAGCGGGGGTTGCGGACAATGAGCAGTTCTTC
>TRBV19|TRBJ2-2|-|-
CASSIITQAGELFF
TGTGCCAGTAGTATTATTACTCAGGCCGGGGAGCTGTTTTTT
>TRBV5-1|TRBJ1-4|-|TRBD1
CASSLEVAGTAKIELFF
TGCGCCAGCAGCTTGGAAGTTGCCGGGACAGCCAAAATTGAACTGTTTTTT
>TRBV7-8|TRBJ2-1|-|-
CASSLYSQGHEQFF
TGTGCCAGCAGCTTATACTCCCAGGGTCATGAGCAGTTCTTC
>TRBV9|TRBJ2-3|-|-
CASSGGDGTLDTQYF
TGTGCCAGCAGCGGGGGGGACGGAACCCTAGATACGCAGTATTTT
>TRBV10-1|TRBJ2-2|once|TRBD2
CASSEVPGLGSAGELFF
TGCGCCAGCAGTGAGGTGCCGGGACTAGGGTCCGCCGGGGAGCTGTTTTTT
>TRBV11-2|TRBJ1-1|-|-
CASSRTPGGTEAFF
TGTGCCAGCAGCCGTACCCCCGGTGGCACTGAAGCTTTCTTT
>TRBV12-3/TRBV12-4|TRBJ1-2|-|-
CASSFRQVARYTF
TGTGCCAGCAGTTTCCGACAAGTTGCTCGCTACACCTTC
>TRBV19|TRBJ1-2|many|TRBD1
CASSIATGGDYGYTF
TGTGCCAGTAGTATAGCGACAGGGGGCGACTATGGCTACACCTTC
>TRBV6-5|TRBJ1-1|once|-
CASIIGGARNTEAFF
TGTGCCAGCATCATCGGGGGGGCCCGGAACACTGAAGCTTTCTTT
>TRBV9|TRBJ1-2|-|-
CASTQYFDYGYTF
TGTGCCAGCACCCAGTATTTCGACTATGGCTACACCTTC
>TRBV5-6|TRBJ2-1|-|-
CASTRRGSYNEQFF
TGTGCCAGCACGCGGAGGGGTTCCTACAATGAGCAGTTCTTC
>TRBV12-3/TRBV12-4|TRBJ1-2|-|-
CASSRGTGYTF
TGTGCCAGCAGTCGGGGGACTGGCTACACCTTC
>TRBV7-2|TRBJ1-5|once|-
CASSLSLTVEPQHF
TGTGCCAGCAGCTTGTCCCTGACTGTGGAGCCCCAGCATTTT
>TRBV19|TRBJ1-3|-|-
CASSSVGAPGNTIYF
TGTGCCAGTAGTAGCGTGGGGGCTCCTGGAAACACCATATATTTT